This entry lists 4 T cell receptor beta chains sequenced from one sample in a study of Graves' ophthalmopathy and Graves' hyperthyroidism. Amplified material comprised TCR beta CDR3 regions derived from RNA transcripts. First-round RT-PCR used HTBI primers; second-round multiplex PCR followed. One entry per CDR3 protein, called by TCRdb with MiXCR from the multiplex PCR reads. In the table there are roughly 1.1 million distinct CDR3 sequences, approximately 35% of which are singletons. The sample was peripheral blood or thyroid tissue (not recorded which). The receptors stem from an adult man with Graves' hyperthyroidism.

The chain joins TRBV12-3 or TRBV12-4 to TRBJ2-2, with 7 bases aligning to TRBD1. The ends lost 1 base at V and 6 bases at J; junction bases unmatched: 5. The length of the CDR3 is 15 residues. CDR3: CASSLGRDRAGELFF. In DNA form, the CDR3 reads TGTGCCAGCAGTTTAGGCCGAGACAGGGCCGGGGAGCTGTTTTTT.

The chain is built from TRBV29-1 and TRBJ2-3; TRBD2 is a possible D gene (6 bases). The length of the CDR3 is 15 residues. CDR1 is SQVTM and CDR2 is ANQGSEA in the germline V gene. The ends were cut back, 8 bases at V and 4 bases at J, with 22 bases in the middle. This CDR3 is CSTPLGGTGADTQYF. In DNA form, the CDR3 reads TGCAGCACTCCCCTTGGCGGGACGGGGGCAGATACGCAGTATTTT.

This clonotype was picked up many times. The chain carries TRBV29-1 and TRBJ2-7; 8 nucleotides align to TRBD1. CDR3 length: 13 amino acids. The germline gives CDR1 SQVTM, CDR2 ANQGSEA. V lost 4 bases to trimming and J lost 4 bases; unmatched junction nucleotides: 6. Here the CDR3 reads CSVGGQGNYEQYF. CDR3 DNA: TGCAGCGTTGGCGGACAGGGTAATTACGAGCAGTACTTC.

There are a few counts of this clonotype. The rearrangement links TRBV28 to TRBJ1-4; 7 bases map to TRBD1. After removal of 4 bases from V and 8 bases from J, the junction contained 10 bases not matched to a gene. There are 15 residues in the CDR3. Germline CDR1 reads MDHEN; CDR2 reads SYDVKM. Here the CDR3 DNA reads TGTGCCAGCAGTTCGGAGGGGGCTGGGGAAGAAAAACTGTTTTTT. Protein product: CASSSEGAGEEKLFF.